Following are 27 T cell receptor beta chains from one sample sequenced in a study of blood T cell repertoires in COVID-19. Only in-frame clones appear in the TCRdb table, and some are missing; sequencing was by immunoSEQ multiplex PCR. This sample has 120,000 to 150,000 clones; around 80% occur once, and the top ten carry more than 4%. Material for sequencing was peripheral blood. The origin of the receptors is a woman aged 45-65 years with acute or convalescent COVID-19.

This sequence joins TRBV5-6 and TRBJ1-6; D possibly corresponds to TRBD1 (6 bases). Germline CDR1 is SGHDT and CDR2 is YYEEEE. The V end was cut by 5 bases, the J end by 8 bases, with 23 bases between. This CDR3 spans 17 amino acids. The CDR3 coding sequence is TGTGCCAGCAGGACCGGATTGACAGGTGGTTCTTATTCACCCCTCCACTTT. Its translation: CASRTGLTGGSYSPLHF.

The chain joins TRBV5-1 to TRBJ1-2; 9 bases align to TRBD1. In germline, CDR1 is SGHRS, CDR2 YFSETQ. V gave up 0 bases and J gave up 6 bases; unmatched junction bases: 9. This CDR3 contains 16 residues. CDR3 DNA: TGCGCCAGCAGCTTGGATATTATTGGACAGGGGAATGGCTACACCTTC. The encoded protein is CASSLDIIGQGNGYTF. The variable domain in full, completed from reference TRBV5-1 and TRBJ1-2, reads KAGVTQTPRYLIKTRGQQVTLSCSPISGHRSVSWYQQTPGQGLQFLFEYFSETQRNKGNFPGRFSGRQFSNSRSEMNVSTLELGDSALYLCASSLDIIGQGNGYTFGSGTRLTVV.

The chain carries TRBV5-8 and TRBJ1-1, with 8 bases aligning to TRBD1. V dropped 3 bases and J dropped 0; count of bases not matched to a gene: 10. The CDR3 is 17 residues long. Germline CDR1 and CDR2: SGHTS and YDEGEE. CDR3 DNA: TGTGCCAGCAGCTATCGACAGGGGAGGAGGATGAACACTGAAGCTTTCTTT. Translating it yields CASSYRQGRRMNTEAFF. Full variable domain (rest looked up from reference TRBV5-8 and TRBJ1-1): EAGVTQSPTHLIKTRGQQATLRCSPISGHTSVYWYQQALGLGLQFLLWYDEGEERNRGNFPPRFSGRQFPNYSSELNVNALELEDSALYLCASSYRQGRRMNTEAFFGQGTRLTVV.

This clone appeared a few times. The chain recombines TRBV28 with TRBJ1-6; a possible D gene is TRBD1 (5 bases). This CDR3 is built from 14 residues. Germline values: CDR1 MDHEN, CDR2 SYDVKM. Trimming took off 6 bases at V and 6 bases at J, with 12 bases between the two ends. The CDR3 sequence is CASRPGGTNSPLHF. In DNA form, the CDR3 reads TGTGCCAGCAGGCCGGGGGGGACTAATTCACCCCTCCACTTT.

The CDR3 reads CASSYQGGGGADTQYF. DNA of the CDR3: TGTGCCAGCAGTTACCAGGGAGGGGGGGGCGCAGATACGCAGTATTTT. V is TRBV6-5 and J is TRBJ2-3, with TRBD2 as a possible D gene (7 bases). The V gene's germline CDR1 is MNHEY and CDR2 SVGAGI. This CDR3 region has 16 residues. Between the trimmed V and J ends, which lost 2 bases and 4 bases, there was a span of 16 bases.

The chain combines TRBV7-2 with TRBJ1-5; 7 nucleotides line up with TRBD1. Germline CDR1 is SGHTA and CDR2 is FQGNSA. Losses at the gene ends were 5 bases for V and 7 bases for J; bases not matched to a gene: 5. The CDR3 loop spans 13 amino acids. The CDR3 region has the DNA TGTGCCAGCAGCCCCGACAGGGACCAGCCCCAGCATTTT. This encodes CASSPDRDQPQHF.

The J gene is TRBJ2-1, the V gene TRBV27, with 7 bases lining up with TRBD1. Trimming removed 4 bases from V and 4 bases from J; junction bases left unmatched: 4. The CDR3 sequence is 14 residues long. The V gene's germline CDR1 is MNHEY and CDR2 SMNVEV (reference sequence). CDR3 loop: CASSSTGFYNEQFF. The DNA of the CDR3 is TGTGCCAGCAGTTCGACAGGGTTTTACAATGAGCAGTTCTTC.

The J gene is TRBJ2-3, the V gene TRBV6-5; 8 bases map to TRBD2. Germline V gene data show CDR1 as MNHEY and CDR2 as SVGAGI. The J segment lost 4 bases and the V segment lost 6 bases, leaving 6 bases of the junction unmatched. The CDR3 has 14 residues. This CDR3 is CASRPGGQADTQYF. CDR3 nucleotide sequence: TGTGCCAGCAGGCCGGGGGGGCAGGCAGATACGCAGTATTTT.

J is TRBJ1-4 and V is TRBV29-1; 11 bases agree with TRBD1. Germline loops: CDR1 SQVTM, CDR2 ANQGSEA. The CDR3 totals 13 residues. The ends lost 7 bases at V and 7 bases at J; junction bases unmatched: 5. The CDR3 loop is CSAAGTGGEKLFF. The CDR3 DNA reads as TGCAGCGCCGCCGGGACAGGGGGTGAAAAACTGTTTTTT. The variable domain in full, completed from reference TRBV29-1 and TRBJ1-4, reads SAVISQKPSRDICQRGTSLTIQCQVDSQVTMMFWYRQQPGQSLTLIATANQGSEATYESGFVIDKFPISRPNLTFSTLTVSNMSPEDSSIYLCSAAGTGGEKLFFGSGTQLSVL.

The DNA for the CDR3 is TGCGCCAGCAGCTTGGACTTCGGGGGGGCCGGGGAGACCCAGTACTTC. This sequence encodes CASSLDFGGAGETQYF. The chain couples TRBV5-1 to TRBJ2-5; 8 bases fit TRBD2. Germline values: CDR1 SGHRS, CDR2 YFSETQ. The CDR3 sequence is 16 residues long. V lost 0 bases and J lost 5; bases outside the gene matches: 9.

This sequence joins TRBV24-1 and TRBJ1-1; D unresolved. V was clipped by 5 bases and J by 2 bases, with 5 bases between them. The CDR3 runs 12 residues. Germline values: CDR1 KGHDR, CDR2 SFDVKD. DNA of the CDR3: TGTGCCACCAGTGTTGGCAACACTGAAGCTTTCTTT. Translation: CATSVGNTEAFF.

The chain uses TRBV5-1 and TRBJ2-1, with 8 nucleotides matching TRBD2. The CDR3 is 15 amino acids. In germline, CDR1 is SGHRS, CDR2 YFSETQ. The trim removed 4 bases at V and 9 bases at J, leaving 12 bases unmatched. The CDR3 here is CASSTPLSGGSEQFF. The DNA of the CDR3 is TGCGCCAGCAGCACCCCCTTGAGCGGGGGTAGTGAGCAGTTCTTC.

This chain joins TRBV18 and TRBJ2-7; D is possibly TRBD2 (6 bases). V lost 4 bases and J lost 4, with 20 bases in between. Germline CDR1 is KGHSH and CDR2 is LQKENI. The length of the CDR3 is 16 residues. The CDR3 nucleotides are TGTGCCAGCTCACGCTCTGGGCCGGGAGAAGATTACGAGCAGTACTTC. Its protein product is CASSRSGPGEDYEQYF.

The V gene is TRBV5-1, the J gene TRBJ1-2; a weak D match, TRBD1 (5 bases). Trimming took off 0 bases at V and 6 bases at J, with 15 bases between the two ends. The CDR3 has 15 amino acids. Germline assignment: CDR1 SGHRS and CDR2 YFSETQ. The CDR3 DNA follows: TGCGCCAGCAGCTTGGAAGGACAAGCTTCCGATGGCTACACCTTC. The encoded protein is CASSLEGQASDGYTF.

The V gene is TRBV18, the J gene TRBJ1-2; D may be TRBD1 (5 bases). This CDR3 spans 13 amino acids. Germline loops: CDR1 KGHSH, CDR2 LQKENI. V lost 2 bases, J lost 2 bases, and 6 bases lay in between. The DNA for the CDR3 is TGTGCCAGCTCACCAGGGGGGAACTATGGCTACACCTTC. It specifies CASSPGGNYGYTF. Full variable domain (outside the CDR3, taken from reference TRBV18 and TRBJ1-2): NAGVMQNPRHLVRRRGQEARLRCSPMKGHSHVYWYRQLPEEGLKFMVYLQKENIIDESGMPKERFSAEFPKEGPSILRIQQVVRGDSAAYFCASSPGGNYGYTFGSGTRLTVV.

This chain connects TRBV25-1 to TRBJ2-1; 9 bases map to TRBD2. Germline V gives CDR1 MGHDK, CDR2 SYGVNS. Losses at the gene ends were 1 base for V and 4 bases for J; bases not matched to a gene: 2. The CDR3 contains 15 residues. CDR3 coding DNA: TGTGCCAGCAGTGAATTCGCGGGGGGGTACAATGAGCAGTTCTTC. Its translation is CASSEFAGGYNEQFF. The full variable domain, with the rest looked up from reference TRBV25-1 and TRBJ2-1, is EADIYQTPRYLVIGTGKKITLECSQTMGHDKMYWYQQDPGMELHLIHYSYGVNSTEKGDLSSESTVSRIRTEHFPLTLESARPSHTSQYLCASSEFAGGYNEQFFGPGTRLTVL.

This clone has only one observation. This chain connects TRBV5-1 to TRBJ1-2, with 9 nucleotides matching TRBD1. The CDR3 covers 16 residues. Germline-derived CDR1 and CDR2 are SGHRS and YFSETQ. Trimming took 0 bases from V and 5 from J; bases not matched to a gene: 8. This chain's CDR3 is CASSLARDRALYGYTF. The CDR3 DNA reads as TGCGCCAGCAGCTTGGCTCGGGACAGGGCCCTATATGGCTACACCTTC. Full variable domain (missing parts from reference TRBV5-1 and TRBJ1-2): KAGVTQTPRYLIKTRGQQVTLSCSPISGHRSVSWYQQTPGQGLQFLFEYFSETQRNKGNFPGRFSGRQFSNSRSEMNVSTLELGDSALYLCASSLARDRALYGYTFGSGTRLTVV.

The chain combines TRBV7-6 with TRBJ1-5; TRBD1 aligns across 8 bases. The CDR3 loop spans 16 amino acids. Germline V gives CDR1 SGHVS, CDR2 FNYEAQ. V shed 3 bases, J shed 7 bases, and the junction held 11 bases outside the gene matches. CDR3: CASSLTGQGTGQPQHF. In DNA, the CDR3 is TGTGCCAGCAGCTTGACCGGACAGGGTACTGGGCAGCCCCAGCATTTT.

The chain employs TRBV19 and TRBJ1-2; TRBD1 aligns across 8 bases. This CDR3 contains 14 residues. The germline CDR1 and CDR2 sequences are LNHDA and SQIVND (reference sequence). After removal of 3 bases from V and 7 bases from J, the junction contained 7 bases not matched to a gene. The CDR3 loop reads CASSMNRGRTGYTF. Here the CDR3 DNA reads TGTGCCAGTAGTATGAACAGGGGGAGGACTGGCTACACCTTC. Looking up the rest from reference TRBV19 and TRBJ1-2 gives the full variable domain: DGGITQSPKYLFRKEGQNVTLSCEQNLNHDAMYWYRQDPGQGLRLIYYSQIVNDFQKGDIAEGYSVSREKKESFPLTVTSAQKNPTAFYLCASSMNRGRTGYTFGSGTRLTVV.

The J gene is TRBJ2-3, the V gene TRBV6-2 or TRBV6-3; maybe TRBD2 (6 bases). This CDR3 has 13 residues. Trimming took 4 bases from V and 5 from J, leaving 10 bases between them. Germline V CDR1 and CDR2: MNHEY, SVGEGT. CDR3 protein: CASSFRGLDTQYF. DNA for the CDR3: TGTGCCAGCAGTTTTCGGGGGTTAGATACGCAGTATTTT.

The chain employs TRBV18 and TRBJ2-7; D is possibly TRBD1 (6 bases). CDR1 and CDR2 from the germline V gene are KGHSH and LQKENI. Trimming left V 0 bases short and J 3 bases short, with 12 bases between. The length of the CDR3 is 15 residues. DNA of the CDR3: TGTGCCAGCTCACCACCTCAACAGGGTTTCTACGAGCAGTACTTC. Amino acid sequence: CASSPPQQGFYEQYF.

This chain connects TRBV12-3 or TRBV12-4 to TRBJ1-1, with D tentatively TRBD1 (5 bases). CDR3 size: 12 residues. V was pared by 3 bases and J by 8 bases, with 10 bases between. The CDR3: CASSFFDSEAFF. As DNA, the CDR3 is TGTGCCAGCAGTTTTTTCGACAGCGAAGCTTTCTTT.

The chain uses TRBV6-1 and TRBJ1-2, with 9 bases matching TRBD1. J lost 5 bases, V lost 2 bases, and 3 bases had no gene match. There are 14 residues in the CDR3. In germline, CDR1 is MNHNS, CDR2 SASEGT. CDR3 in amino acids: CASSESGQGYGYTF. In DNA form, the CDR3 reads TGTGCCAGCAGTGAATCTGGACAGGGGTATGGCTACACCTTC.

V and J are TRBV18 and TRBJ2-5; D remains unclear. Germline V lookup: CDR1 KGHSH, CDR2 LQKENI. The germline V and J ends were trimmed by 3 bases and 1 base, with 6 bases remaining between them. This CDR3 region has 13 residues. CDR3 coding DNA: TGTGCCAGCTCACCCCCGGTCCAAGAGACCCAGTACTTC. Translating gives CASSPPVQETQYF.

The chain has TRBV4-3 and TRBJ1-4, with 8 bases that match TRBD1. CDR3 length: 14 amino acids. Per germline, CDR1 LGHNA and CDR2 YSLEER. V gave up 4 bases and J gave up 6 bases; unmatched junction bases: 4. The CDR3: CASSLQGVDEKLFF. The DNA for the CDR3 is TGCGCCAGCAGCCTACAGGGGGTGGATGAAAAACTGTTTTTT.

V gene TRBV2 combines with J gene TRBJ1-1, with D perhaps matching TRBD1 (5 bases). The CDR3 totals 13 residues. Trimming stripped 0 bases from V and 6 bases from J, with 8 bases between. The germline V gene encodes CDR1 SNHLY and CDR2 FYNNEI. CDR3 sequence (DNA): TGTGCCAGCAGTGAAGCCCCGGGGGCTGAAGCTTTCTTT. Translated, it gives CASSEAPGAEAFF.

The gene calls are TRBV29-1 and TRBJ2-1; D uncertain. CDR1 is SQVTM and CDR2 is ANQGSEA in the germline V gene. CDR3 length: 11 residues. V was clipped by 7 bases and J by 3 bases, with 7 bases between them. The chain's CDR3 is CSASSYNEQFF. The CDR3 nucleotides are TGCAGCGCCTCGAGCTACAATGAGCAGTTCTTC.